These 5 T cell receptor beta chains originate from one sample sequenced in a study of cytotoxic CD8 clonotypes in ibrutinib-treated CLL. Using immunoSEQ multiplex PCR, the repertoire was profiled, and TCRdb retains in-frame clones only, with some absent. This table has under 300,000 clones, more than 70% appearing once. The specimen was PBMCs, collected at disease progression, from a patient treated with ibrutinib. The receptors here all came from a human donor with chronic lymphocytic leukemia.

The chain is built from TRBV7-9 and TRBJ2-3; TRBD1 agrees at 10 bases. The length of the CDR3 is 14 residues. Per the germline V gene, CDR1 is SEHNR and CDR2 is FQNEAQ (reference sequence). After removal of 3 bases from V and 4 bases from J, the junction contained 1 base not matched to a gene. CDR3 nucleotides: TGTGCCAGCAGCTTGGACAGGGGGTCAGATACGCAGTATTTT. Its protein is CASSLDRGSDTQYF.

This clone was detected only once. This rearrangement joins TRBV28 to TRBJ2-7; D assignment may be TRBD1 or TRBD2 (6 bases each). Trimming took 4 bases from V and 0 from J, leaving 13 bases between them. Germline CDR1 and CDR2: MDHEN and SYDVKM. The CDR3 consists of 15 residues. Here the CDR3 reads CASSWGDTGSYEQYF. The CDR3 nucleotides are TGTGCCAGCAGTTGGGGGGACACAGGCTCCTACGAGCAGTACTTC.

The chain carries TRBV6-4 and TRBJ2-7, with no clear D. The germline V gene has CDR1 MRHNA and CDR2 SNTAGT. V dropped 6 bases and J dropped 0 bases, with 18 bases sitting between them. CDR3 length equals 16 residues. The CDR3 DNA reads TGTGCCAGCAGCGAAGACTCCAGCCCCTCCTCCTACGAGCAGTACTTC. Its translation: CASSEDSSPSSYEQYF.

Only one count was recorded for this clone. The chain links TRBV7-3 to TRBJ2-1; D tentatively fits TRBD1 or TRBD2 (5 bases each). This CDR3 spans 14 amino acids. CDR1 is SGHTA, CDR2 FQGTGA, per germline. The ends were cut back, 4 bases at V and 2 bases at J, with 9 bases in the middle. This CDR3 is CASSSGPTYNEQFF. The CDR3 DNA reads TGTGCCAGCAGCTCGGGACCGACCTACAATGAGCAGTTCTTC.

This clone was counted a few times. This chain joins TRBV9 and TRBJ1-4; unclear D gene. The CDR3 spans 16 residues. Germline V gene data show CDR1 as SGDLS and CDR2 as YYNGEE. The V end was cut by 4 bases, the J end by 4 bases, with 17 bases between. The CDR3 protein is CASSRSSGRNNEKLFF. CDR3 DNA: TGTGCCAGCAGCCGTAGCTCTGGAAGAAATAATGAAAAACTGTTTTTT.